This TCR beta chain derives from a study of OX40 agonist ivuxolimab in advanced cancers. Sequencing was performed with immunoSEQ multiplex PCR; in TCRdb, only in-frame clones are kept and a portion is missing. The table records tens of thousands of clones, 85% to 90% of them present only once. Sampling times: baseline, cycle 4 day 1, cycle 7 day 1. Unmatched junction bases numbered 3, after V lost 3 bases and J lost 3 bases. Germline V gene data show CDR1 as SGHVS and CDR2 as FQNEAQ. The CDR3 runs to 15 residues. The source was CD4+ or CD8+ T cells sorted from blood, collected in a trial of the OX40 agonist ivuxolimab. This rearrangement joins TRBV7-8 to TRBJ2-2; 8 nucleotides line up with TRBD1. This clonotype was obtained from an adult with an advanced solid tumor such as melanoma, head and neck, liver or kidney cancer. The CDR3 DNA reads TGTGCCAGCAGCTTCAACAGGGGGGACACCGGGGAGCTGTTTTTT. This gives the protein CASSFNRGDTGELFF.